This TCR beta chain was sequenced for a study of T cell responses to AZD1222 COVID-19 vaccine. The CDR3 is 12 amino acids. V gave up 3 bases and J gave up 14 bases; unmatched junction bases: 5. CDR1 is MNHNS, CDR2 SASEGT, per germline. TCRdb's copy holds only in-frame clones and misses some; the assay was immunoSEQ multiplex PCR. Among roughly 120,000 clones, about 90% were seen once, and the ten largest hold nearly 4.5%. Sequencing was performed on peripheral blood, taken on day 0 of AZD1222 vaccination. The chain uses TRBV6-1 and TRBJ1-2; TRBD1 matches at 11 bases. The TCR comes from an adult in good health. The CDR3 DNA is TGTGCCAGCAGTGACAGGACAGGGGGCAAAACCTTC. As protein: CASSDRTGGKTF.